These T cell receptor beta chains were read from a single sample in a study of CD8 T cells in Susac syndrome. MiXCR, applied by TCRdb to the immunoSEQ multiplex PCR reads, yields one record per CDR3 protein. The profile shows some 160,000 distinct CDR3 sequences, 92% of them singletons. Sequenced input: CD4+ T cells from PBMCs. These receptors originate from a human donor in good health. CDR3s include the opening cysteine and the closing phenylalanine or tryptophan. Each record gives: clone size, J gene, V gene, D gene, CDR3 DNA, CDR3 protein. A D gene is named only where the DNA matches it firmly. Size is omitted from some rows. Given values are once, few, many or a class for expanded clones.

NA	TRBJ2-3	TRBV20-1	NA	TGCAGTGCTAGCTCCCCCGGCAGACTAGTCCCAGATACGCAGTATTTT	CSASSPGRLVPDTQYF
NA	TRBJ1-1	TRBV7-2	TRBD1	TGTGCCAGCAGCTTAAGGGGGCTCACTGAAGCTTTCTTT	CASSLRGLTEAFF
NA	TRBJ2-7	TRBV12-3/TRBV12-4	NA	TGTGCCAGCAGTTCCCTCAACGACAGGTCCTGGGGCTCCTACGAGCAGTACTTC	CASSSLNDRSWGSYEQYF
NA	TRBJ2-1	TRBV11-1	NA	TGTGCCAGCAGCACCCAGGGCATATCTAGGGTCGACGGGAGCTCCTACAATGAGCAGTTCTTC	CASSTQGISRVDGSSYNEQFF
NA	TRBJ2-3	TRBV6-4	NA	TGTGCCAGCAGTTCCCCTACGCGGCTAGATACGCAGTATTTT	CASSSPTRLDTQYF
NA	TRBJ1-2	TRBV12-5	TRBD1	TGTGCTAGTGGTTCCGGGACAGGTGGCAGCTACACCTTC	CASGSGTGGSYTF
NA	TRBJ1-3	TRBV7-2	NA	TGTGCCAGCAGCTCCCCGTTGGGCCATTCCCCTTCTGGAAACACCATATATTTT	CASSSPLGHSPSGNTIYF
once	TRBJ1-2	TRBV14	NA	TGTGCCAGCAGCCAGGGACTCCGCTATGGCTACACCTTC	CASSQGLRYGYTF
NA	TRBJ2-5	TRBV6-1	NA	TGTGCCAGCACCGCCCAGGAGACCCAGTACTTC	CASTAQETQYF
NA	TRBJ2-3	TRBV29-1	TRBD1	TGCAGCGTTGACGGAGGACAGGGCGCACCAGATACGCAGTATTTT	CSVDGGQGAPDTQYF
NA	TRBJ1-6	TRBV20-1	NA	TGCAGTGCTAGAGAACAGAGGAGCTCCTATAATTCACCCCTCCACTTT	CSAREQRSSYNSPLHF
NA	TRBJ1-2	TRBV16	TRBD1	TGTGCCAGCAGCCAAACCGCGACAGGGTCTGGCTACACCTTC	CASSQTATGSGYTF
NA	TRBJ2-7	TRBV20-1	TRBD2	TGCAGTGCTAGTGATGTGGGCAGCGGGGCCGGATACGAGCAGTACTTC	CSASDVGSGAGYEQYF
NA	TRBJ1-4	TRBV20-1	NA	TGCAGTGCTCCAATAGTGTCGACTAATGAAAAACTGTTTTTT	CSAPIVSTNEKLFF
few	TRBJ2-3	TRBV4-1	TRBD2	TGCGCCAGCAGCCAACCGACTAGCGGGACGACAGATACGCAGTATTTT	CASSQPTSGTTDTQYF
few	TRBJ1-5	TRBV20-1	NA	TGCAGTGCTAGTTTGGGAGGCAATCAGCCCCAGCATTTT	CSASLGGNQPQHF
NA	TRBJ2-7	TRBV5-1	NA	TGCGCCAGCAGCTGGGAGACAGCAGTTAACTACGAGCAGTACTTC	CASSWETAVNYEQYF
NA	TRBJ2-3	TRBV7-2	TRBD2	TGTGCCAGCAGCGATACTAGCGGGGGGGATACGCAGTATTTT	CASSDTSGGDTQYF
NA	TRBJ2-1	TRBV5-1	TRBD2	TGCGCCAGCAGCTTGACTAGCGGGACTGGGAATGAGCAGTTCTTC	CASSLTSGTGNEQFF
NA	TRBJ1-2	TRBV30	NA	TGTGCCTGGAGCCTACGGGGGCAGGAGCCCTATGGCTACACCTTC	CAWSLRGQEPYGYTF
once	TRBJ2-7	TRBV28	NA	TGTGCCAGCAGTTTAGGTCGTGGGGATTTTCACGAGCAGTACTTC	CASSLGRGDFHEQYF
NA	TRBJ2-1	TRBV24-1	NA	TGTGCCACCAGCCTGACCCGGAGCTCCTACAATGAGCAGTTCTTC	CATSLTRSSYNEQFF
NA	TRBJ2-4	TRBV19	TRBD2	TGTGCCAGTAGTAGAGAGGGGAGGGAAAACATTCAGTACTTC	CASSREGRENIQYF
NA	TRBJ1-5	TRBV4-3	NA	TGCGCCAGCAGCCAAGAAACCCCGGGACCCCAGCATTTT	CASSQETPGPQHF
NA	TRBJ2-7	TRBV9	NA	TGTGCCAGCAGCGTAGAACCCAGGGACGAGCAGTACTTC	CASSVEPRDEQYF
NA	TRBJ2-2	TRBV12-3/TRBV12-4	TRBD1	TGTGCCAGCAGTTTCCAGGGGGCGTACACCGGGGAGCTGTTTTTT	CASSFQGAYTGELFF
NA	TRBJ2-6	TRBV27	NA	TGTGCCAGCCTTGGGACCCAGGGAGCGTCTGGGGCCAACGTCCTGACTTTC	CASLGTQGASGANVLTF
NA	TRBJ2-7	TRBV30	TRBD2	TGTGCCTGGGGACTTGGGGGGGGGATCTACGAGCAGTACTTC	CAWGLGGGIYEQYF
NA	TRBJ2-1	TRBV28	TRBD1	TGTGCCAGCAGTACCCCCGGGACAGGGGCCCATGAGCAGTTCTTC	CASSTPGTGAHEQFF
NA	TRBJ1-1	TRBV10-3	NA	TGTGCCACCAGGGACATGGACACTGAAGCTTTCTTT	CATRDMDTEAFF
NA	TRBJ2-5	TRBV7-9	NA	TGTGCCAGCAGCTTAGACAGGACCCAGTACTTC	CASSLDRTQYF
NA	TRBJ2-5	TRBV5-1	NA	TGCGCCAGCAGCTGGACAGTCCAAGAGACCCAGTACTTC	CASSWTVQETQYF
NA	TRBJ2-7	TRBV6-6	TRBD1	TGTGCCAGCAGTTTCGGACAGGCGACCTACGAGCAGTACTTC	CASSFGQATYEQYF
NA	TRBJ2-7	TRBV4-3	TRBD2	TGCGCCAGCAGCCAAGTTCTAGCGGCCTACGAGCAGTACTTC	CASSQVLAAYEQYF
NA	TRBJ2-7	TRBV6-5	NA	TGTGCCAGCAGTTACTCAGACCCAAACGACGAGCAGTACTTC	CASSYSDPNDEQYF
NA	TRBJ2-1	TRBV6-2/TRBV6-3	TRBD2	TGTGCCAGCAGTACAGTAGCGGGGTCCAGCTCCTACAATGAGCAGTTCTTC	CASSTVAGSSSYNEQFF
NA	TRBJ1-6	TRBV9	NA	TGTGCCAGCAGCGTAAGGTCCGGGGTGGGTTCACCCCTCCACTTT	CASSVRSGVGSPLHF
few	TRBJ1-1	TRBV29-1	NA	TGCAGCGTCCGGGGGACCCTCTTGAACACTGAAGCTTTCTTT	CSVRGTLLNTEAFF
NA	TRBJ2-5	TRBV7-2	NA	TGTGCCAGCAGCTTCACCGGGGGCGGGCCACAAGAGACCCAGTACTTC	CASSFTGGGPQETQYF
once	TRBJ1-4	TRBV5-1	TRBD1	TGCGCCAGCAGCTTGGCCACAGGGGCCACAACTAATGAAAAACTGTTTTTT	CASSLATGATTNEKLFF
NA	TRBJ2-3	TRBV27	NA	TGTGCCAGCAAAGGCGGTGACCGTTTGGGGGGGCAGTATTTT	CASKGGDRLGGQYF
NA	TRBJ2-1	TRBV19	TRBD2	TGTGCCAGTAGTTTCGGACTAGCGCGAAACAATGAGCAGTTCTTC	CASSFGLARNNEQFF
NA	TRBJ1-2	TRBV6-5	TRBD1	TGTGCCAGCCGAGGGGACAGTCTTTATGGCTACACCTTC	CASRGDSLYGYTF
NA	TRBJ2-1	TRBV29-1	NA	TGCAGCGGTCGGGGACCGCACAGCCTTAATGAGCAGTTCTTC	CSGRGPHSLNEQFF
NA	TRBJ2-1	TRBV18	TRBD2	TGTGCCAGCTCACCCCAGGGGACTAGCGGGAGGAATGAGCAGTTCTTC	CASSPQGTSGRNEQFF